This is a list of T cell receptor beta chains from one sample in a study of blood T cell repertoires in COVID-19. TCRdb's table, derived via immunoSEQ multiplex PCR, lists solely in-frame clones and lacks some. The sample holds some 260,000 clones; roughly 88% are singletons and the top ten take about 2.1%. The sequencing sample was made of peripheral blood. These receptors were obtained from a woman in her 40s who had recovered from COVID-19. The CDR3 runs from the conserved cysteine through the conserved F or W.

TRBV6-5 | CASSKAGDSPLHF
TRBV2 | CASRRTSGGYNEQFF
TRBV24-1 | CATSDAKTGPNTGELFF
TRBV10-1 | CASSGVRLAGTYNEQFF
TRBV27 | CASSIQGSGANVLTF
TRBV20-1 | CSASKGAVTSGSPVRGQYF
TRBV19 | CASSINRDITYEQYF
TRBV20-1 | CSASLDRASYGYTF
TRBV2 | CASSKGQGKNQPQHF
TRBV6-5 | CASRTGTTYEQYF
TRBV9 | CASSAQTDRVNNEQFF
TRBV6-2/TRBV6-3 | CASSTTVSGANVLTF
TRBV2 | CASSAGGNEQFF
TRBV4-2 | CASSPEDFRTDTQYF
TRBV7-3 | CASSLKGTGPNTGELFF
TRBV5-1 | CASSWSAEAKNIQYF
TRBV29-1 | CSVSGSGAGELFF
TRBV5-4 | CASSLESRRESTDTQYF
TRBV3-1/TRBV3-2 | CASSRGTTVDTQYF
TRBV25-1 | CASSDVGGGAYNEQFF
TRBV6-6 | CASSYPGTGVNTEAFF
TRBV4-3 | CASSQVGIAVDTQYF
TRBV14 | CASSHRRTGIGNTEAFF
TRBV4-3 | CASSLKTGTGGETQYF
TRBV11-3 | CASSKGSSGTLSYGYTF
TRBV25-1 | CASSEPRDSRYEQYF
TRBV6-5 | CASSYHRQGGYEQYF
TRBV3-1/TRBV3-2 | CASSPRARGATNEKLFF
TRBV11-1 | CASSRGGAKSREQFF
TRBV11-2 | CASSHPGQGNTEAFF
TRBV5-6 | CASSSTPGTVGDEKLFF
TRBV10-3 | CAISSYTEAFF
TRBV9 | CASSVAGTGGLDTQYF
TRBV28 | CASSLFAPGQGFIQYF
TRBV24-1 | CATSDFGTGFSNEQFF
TRBV4-1 | CASRPSSGGISEQFF
TRBV7-2 | CASSLLPANEQFF
TRBV11-3 | CASSTTGNTEAFF
TRBV4-2 | CASSQGSRNVSPLHF
TRBV4-3 | CASSPGQGMNTEAFF
TRBV2 | CASSEDGQSYEQYF
TRBV13 | CASSLGVQTGGNTIYF
TRBV18 | CASSQLGPPAPTNEKLFF
TRBV7-9 | CASSPRDSGRYNEQFF
TRBV5-6 | CASSRPGTGGAEQYF
TRBV4-3 | CASSQDWAGGNEQFF
TRBV5-5 | CASSLATVSSGNTIYF